This T cell receptor (beta chain) was identified in a study of long-term antiretroviral therapy in people with HIV (dated by TCRdb to about 2022). General notes on the study: The earliest samples were collected about a decade before the 2015 WHO recommendation for immediate ART, when ART was typically delayed until CD4 counts fell. A retrospective serial study tested whether ART initiation and durable HIV suppression were associated with changes in peripheral blood TRB repertoire composition and diversity. A total of around 190 cryopreserved PBMC samples came from roughly 30 adults with confirmed HIV infection and were collected serially over a mean of roughly 6 years (range 1-12). About 40% of the roughly 30 participants with HIV were female. Test extractions of a monoclonal T-cell line alongside a few dozen polyclonal samples showed no cross-contamination during QIAcube processing.

Sequencing of the TRB variable region was done with the immunoSEQ hsTCRB v3.0 assay at survey level resolution. TRB sequencing targeted a depth of about 35,000-50,000 T-cell genomes per sample. TRB libraries were pooled and sequenced on an Illumina MiSeq using a v3 150-cycle kit. Turning to the authors' computational methods: Analysis of repertoires was carried out in R inside a reproducible Nextflow workflow spanning QC, data transformation and analysis. LymphoSeq2, an R package for AIRR-Seq data exploration, was used to implement custom analyses. After excluding a handful of samples that yielded fewer than 5000 total TRB sequences, roughly 190 HIV repertoires remained for analysis. Among the approximately 190 retained HIV repertoires, 55 to 60 were collected before ART initiation and about 130 were collected after ART initiation. Each repertoire was downsampled to 5000 TRB nucleotide sequences, and summary statistics were averaged across 100 downsampling iterations. Only TRB sequences with CDR3 regions of at least seven amino acids were retained for analysis. Two measures captured diversity: a Shannon entropy-derived clonality score and the Gini coefficient. In the repertoire networks, any two of the top 5000 CDR3 amino acid sequences were connected whenever the two sequences differed by an edit distance of one. For TRB CDR3 amino acid sequences, antigen specificity groups and MHC restriction were predicted with GLIPH2. CDR3 amino acid sequences were matched against VDJdb and McPAS-TCR to flag known CMV, EBV, HIV or tissue antigen associations. Pre-ART, post-ART and control groups were compared with Wilcoxon signed-rank tests and Holm-Bonferroni correction. TCRdb provides this immuneACCESS table in a form limited to in-frame rearrangements. Some clones are lacking; in checked studies, under half of them reflect an unresolved V gene, and why the rest are absent is not known. The D gene and trimming were derived from the DNA, and the V and J assignments and clone size from that table. Across this sample there are some 40,000 clones, with roughly nine tenths seen only once. Under 4.5% of the sample comes from the top ten.

Inclusion was restricted to participants for whom at least one PBMC sample before ART initiation and at least two post-ART samples were available. All participants with HIV were treated in the United States of America. Cryopreserved samples of 1-10 million PBMC were thawed and washed before DNA extraction. At the time of the earliest PBMC sample, participants with HIV were aged between about 23 and 54 years. Each participant contributed PBMC samples from 1-4 timepoints before ART initiation and 2-8 timepoints after ART initiation, with a median of 7 samples. For every participant, serial HIV viral load, CD4+ T-cell count, ART history and demographic data were obtained. A Qiagen kit on a QIAcube was used to extract genomic DNA from unsorted PBMC, with samples processed in batches of 12. Via the germline V gene, CDR1 is ENHRY and CDR2 SYGVKD. Measured from the cysteine to the phenylalanine, the CDR3 is 11 residues long. Just the 33-base CDR3 DNA is kept, in frame starting at base 1. V is clipped by 10 bases and J by 0 bases, and the sequence between their germline boundaries is 4 bases long.

Results and caveats for the whole study, not just this receptor: Compared with controls, HIV repertoires had narrower CDR3 length ranges, and the network structure pointed to an antigen-experienced repertoire that shifted only slightly toward naive after ART. Expanded TRB clones identified before ART initiation dominated the repertoire at all time points, although this dominance fluctuated and declined in many PLHIV after ART. Owing to limited PBMC availability, only the TCR beta chain was sequenced, without alpha chain pairing. The samples were dated from about 2003 to 2018, and the ART regimens that were used may be less effective than current ART regimens. Inferences about post-ART repertoire changes are limited because no data were available on ART adherence, viral resistance or therapy changes. A significant increase in TRB diversity was found to be associated with ART initiation, although TRB diversity was observed to remain significantly below that of transplant donor controls even after long-term ART. Because pre-ART samples had limited cell numbers, unsorted PBMC were profiled rather than sorted CD4+ and CD8+ T cells.

Turning to this clone: Its cognate antigen has yet to be identified. No base quality information exists; no much larger clone differs at one position.

This receptor chain uses TRBV10-3 and TRBJ1-5, with the D gene call left open. Sequenced here: unsorted PBMCs, sampled 1.2 years after starting antiretroviral therapy. The receptor comes from a woman in her fifties or sixties with HIV. The CDR3 amino acid sequence is: CARDSNQPQHF. The sequenced DNA is TGTGCCAGAGATAGCAATCAGCCCCAGCATTTT.